This T cell receptor (beta chain) was sequenced during a study of OX40 agonist ivuxolimab in advanced cancers. Study as a whole: Dosing consisted of intravenous ivuxolimab at 0.01 to 10 mg/kg every 2 weeks. People who had prior anti-PD-1, anti-PD-L1 or anti-CTLA-4 therapy could take part, and under 50% had some. Dose-escalation patients suffered from hepatocellular carcinoma, melanoma, renal cell or head and neck cancer.

Note on this clone: Its antigen remains unknown.

CDR3 length equals 14 residues. The germline CDR1 and CDR2 sequences are LNHDA and SQIVND (reference sequence). With V trimmed by 7 bases and J by 8 bases, 8 bases remained unmatched. Study-level results: CD4+ T cells averaged fewer expanded clones than CD8+ T cells.

The table came from immunoSEQ multiplex PCR; TCRdb's copy has only in-frame clones and leaves some out. This sample carries 85,000 to 95,000 clones, nearly 90% of them seen once, and the ten largest clones take approximately 0.35%. This chain uses TRBV19 with TRBJ2-1, with TRBD1 matching 10 bases. Sample: CD4+ or CD8+ T cells sorted from blood, taken in a trial of the OX40 agonist ivuxolimab. The source of this sequence is an adult with an advanced solid tumor such as melanoma, head and neck, liver or kidney cancer. As DNA, the CDR3 is TGTGCCAGTAAGAGGACAGGGGGTTTGGATGAGCAGTTCTTC. This encodes CASKRTGGLDEQFF.